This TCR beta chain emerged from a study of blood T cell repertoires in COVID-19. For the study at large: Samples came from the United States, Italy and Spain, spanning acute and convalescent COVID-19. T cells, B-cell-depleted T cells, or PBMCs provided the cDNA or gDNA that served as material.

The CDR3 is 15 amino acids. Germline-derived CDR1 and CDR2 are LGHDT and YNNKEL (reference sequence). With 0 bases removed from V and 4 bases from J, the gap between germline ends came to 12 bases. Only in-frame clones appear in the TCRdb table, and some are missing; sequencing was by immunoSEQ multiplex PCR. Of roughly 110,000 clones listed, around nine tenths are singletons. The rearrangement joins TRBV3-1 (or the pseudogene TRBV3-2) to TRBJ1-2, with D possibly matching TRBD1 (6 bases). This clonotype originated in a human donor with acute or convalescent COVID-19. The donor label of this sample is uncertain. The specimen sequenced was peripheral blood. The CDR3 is CASSQETTGFYGYTF. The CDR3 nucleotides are TGTGCCAGCAGCCAAGAAACAACAGGGTTCTATGGCTACACCTTC.